This TCR beta chain emerged from a study of cytomegalovirus exposure and HLA in healthy donors. General study points: Prediction of most subjects' HLA-A and HLA-B alleles by TCR beta sequences was reportedly accurate. Associated with HLA alleles at 0.05 false discovery rate in a later analysis were over 15,000 TCR beta sequences.

V was trimmed by 0 bases and J by 3 bases, leaving 11 bases between them. This CDR3 is built from 15 residues. Looked up from germline, CDR1 is SGHRS and CDR2 is YFSETQ. About this clone: Its specificity is not known.

PCR primers comprised 60 Vbeta and 13 Jbeta primers. Repertoires were generated with immunoSEQ multiplex PCR, while TCRdb's copy carries only in-frame clones and drops some. The sample contains 220,000 or so clones, 70% to 85% of which appear only once. Specimen: PBMCs. This chain links TRBV5-1 with TRBJ2-3; tentative D call: TRBD2 (5 bases). The sequence derives from a man aged 50-60 years in good health and CMV-seronegative. In DNA form, the CDR3 reads TGCGCCAGCAGCTTGGGAGGGAAACTGACAGATACGCAGTATTTT. Translated, it gives CASSLGGKLTDTQYF.